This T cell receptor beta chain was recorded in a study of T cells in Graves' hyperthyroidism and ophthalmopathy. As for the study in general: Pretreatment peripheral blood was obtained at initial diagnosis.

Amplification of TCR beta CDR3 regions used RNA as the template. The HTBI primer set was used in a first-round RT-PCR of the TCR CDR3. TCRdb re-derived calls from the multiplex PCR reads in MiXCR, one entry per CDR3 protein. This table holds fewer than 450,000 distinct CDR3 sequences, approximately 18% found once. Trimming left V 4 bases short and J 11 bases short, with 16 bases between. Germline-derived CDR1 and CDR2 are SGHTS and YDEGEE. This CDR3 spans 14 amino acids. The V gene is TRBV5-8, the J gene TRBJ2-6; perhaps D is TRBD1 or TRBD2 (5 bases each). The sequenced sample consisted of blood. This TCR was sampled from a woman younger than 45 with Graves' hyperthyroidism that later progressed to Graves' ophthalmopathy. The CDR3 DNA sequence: TGTGCCAGCAGCGACGGGACCTGGGGCCACGTCCTGACTTTC. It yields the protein CASSDGTWGHVLTF.